The entry that follows covers one TCR beta chain sequence. TCRdb keeps only in-frame clones here, not all; method: immunoSEQ multiplex PCR. The data contain 300,000 to 350,000 clones, about nine tenths of them singletons. Germline assignment: CDR1 LGHNA and CDR2 YNFKEQ. With V trimmed by 5 bases and J by 6 bases, 6 bases remained unmatched. The CDR3 has 16 residues. This sample was included in a study of blood T cell repertoires in COVID-19. The sample consisted of peripheral blood. The TCR sequence derives from a woman between 70 and 85 years old with COVID-19, enrolled during active disease. The gene calls are TRBV4-2 and TRBJ2-1; 14 nucleotides align to TRBD2. The CDR3 spells CASSTRTSGGINEQFF. Here the CDR3 DNA reads TGTGCCAGCAGCACCCGGACTAGCGGGGGGATCAATGAGCAGTTCTTC.